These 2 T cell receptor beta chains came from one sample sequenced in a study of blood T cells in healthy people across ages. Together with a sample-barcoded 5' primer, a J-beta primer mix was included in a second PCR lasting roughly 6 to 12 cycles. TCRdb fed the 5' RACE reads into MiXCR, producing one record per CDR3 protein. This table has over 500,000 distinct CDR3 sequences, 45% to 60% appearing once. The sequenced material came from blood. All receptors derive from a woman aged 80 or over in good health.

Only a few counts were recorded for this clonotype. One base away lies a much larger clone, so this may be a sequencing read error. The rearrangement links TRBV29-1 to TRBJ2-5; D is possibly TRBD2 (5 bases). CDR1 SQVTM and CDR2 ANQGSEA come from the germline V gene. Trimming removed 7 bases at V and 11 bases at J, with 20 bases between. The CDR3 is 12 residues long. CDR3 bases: TGCAGCGGTCGGAAAGACTACAATGAGCAGTACTTC. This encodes CSGRKDYNEQYF.

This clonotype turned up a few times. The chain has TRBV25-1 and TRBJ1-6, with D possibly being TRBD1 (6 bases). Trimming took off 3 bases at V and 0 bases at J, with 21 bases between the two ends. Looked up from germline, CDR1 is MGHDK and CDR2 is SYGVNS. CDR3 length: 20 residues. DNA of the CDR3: TGTGCCAGCAGTGAGCCCCCGGGACAAACCTTAAGCTCCTATAATTCACCCCTCCACTTT. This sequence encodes CASSEPPGQTLSSYNSPLHF.